The 5 T cell receptor beta chains presented below share a single source sample, sequenced in a study of blood T cell repertoires in COVID-19. Generated by immunoSEQ multiplex PCR, the TCRdb table keeps only in-frame clones and is missing some. This table has over 200,000 clones, approximately 90% appearing once. Sequenced input: peripheral blood. The receptors stem from a woman in her 40s with acute or convalescent COVID-19.

This chain joins TRBV5-1 and TRBJ2-5; D perhaps matches TRBD1 (6 bases). CDR1 and CDR2 (germline): SGHRS, YFSETQ. Between the trimmed V and J ends, which lost 7 bases and 2 bases, there was a span of 18 bases. This CDR3 has 15 amino acids. This chain's CDR3 is CASSVDRRGQETQYF. The CDR3 DNA sequence: TGCGCCAGCTCCGTAGACAGAAGGGGGCAAGAGACCCAGTACTTC.

This chain uses TRBV9 with TRBJ1-3, with D perhaps matching TRBD1 (6 bases). V lost 5 bases and J 4 bases, leaving 22 bases between the germline ends. The CDR3 has 17 amino acids. Germline CDR1 SGDLS, CDR2 YYNGEE. The CDR3 loop is CASSVAPQGRSGNTIYF. DNA of the CDR3: TGTGCCAGCAGTGTTGCCCCACAGGGCCGTTCAGGAAACACCATATATTTT.

The V and J genes are TRBV19 and TRBJ2-1, with 7 positions matching TRBD1. The CDR3 runs 18 residues. Germline CDR1 reads LNHDA; CDR2 reads SQIVND (reference sequence). Losses at the gene ends were 1 base for V and 6 bases for J; bases not matched to a gene: 15. CDR3: CASSIGPSRGPGGNEQFF. In DNA form, the CDR3 reads TGTGCCAGTAGTATAGGACCCAGTAGGGGGCCGGGTGGCAATGAGCAGTTCTTC. Drawing the rest from reference TRBV19 and TRBJ2-1, the complete variable domain is DGGITQSPKYLFRKEGQNVTLSCEQNLNHDAMYWYRQDPGQGLRLIYYSQIVNDFQKGDIAEGYSVSREKKESFPLTVTSAQKNPTAFYLCASSIGPSRGPGGNEQFFGPGTRLTVL.

The V call is TRBV4-1, the J call TRBJ2-1; D is unresolved. The CDR3 length is 17 residues. Trimming shortened V by 0 bases and J by 0 bases, and 12 bases separated the two germline ends. Germline V lookup: CDR1 MGHRA, CDR2 YSYEKL. The CDR3 loop is CASSQEDTSSSYNEQFF. CDR3 sequence (DNA): TGCGCCAGCAGCCAAGAAGATACATCAAGCTCCTACAATGAGCAGTTCTTC.

The J gene is TRBJ2-2, the V gene TRBV10-1, with TRBD2 identical over 11 bases. Germline V gene data show CDR1 as WNHNN and CDR2 as SYGVQD (reference sequence). This CDR3 region has 18 residues. With 3 bases clipped from V and 0 bases from J, the junction kept 6 bases outside the gene matches. CDR3 nucleotides: TGCGCCAGCAGTGAAAGGGGGACTAGCGGAGCGAACACCGGGGAGCTGTTTTTT. Encoded protein: CASSERGTSGANTGELFF.